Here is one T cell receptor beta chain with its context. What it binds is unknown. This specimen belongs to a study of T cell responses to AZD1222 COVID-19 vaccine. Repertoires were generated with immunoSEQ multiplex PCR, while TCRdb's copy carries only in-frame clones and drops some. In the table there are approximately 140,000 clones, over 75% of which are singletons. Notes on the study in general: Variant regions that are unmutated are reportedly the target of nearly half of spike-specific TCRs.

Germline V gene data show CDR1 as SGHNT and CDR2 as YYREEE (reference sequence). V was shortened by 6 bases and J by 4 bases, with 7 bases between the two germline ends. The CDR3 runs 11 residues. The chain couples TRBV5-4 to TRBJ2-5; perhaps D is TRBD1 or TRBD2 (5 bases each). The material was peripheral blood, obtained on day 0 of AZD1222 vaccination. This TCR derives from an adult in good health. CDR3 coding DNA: TGTGCCAGCAAGGGACCAGAGACCCAGTACTTC. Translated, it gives CASKGPETQYF.